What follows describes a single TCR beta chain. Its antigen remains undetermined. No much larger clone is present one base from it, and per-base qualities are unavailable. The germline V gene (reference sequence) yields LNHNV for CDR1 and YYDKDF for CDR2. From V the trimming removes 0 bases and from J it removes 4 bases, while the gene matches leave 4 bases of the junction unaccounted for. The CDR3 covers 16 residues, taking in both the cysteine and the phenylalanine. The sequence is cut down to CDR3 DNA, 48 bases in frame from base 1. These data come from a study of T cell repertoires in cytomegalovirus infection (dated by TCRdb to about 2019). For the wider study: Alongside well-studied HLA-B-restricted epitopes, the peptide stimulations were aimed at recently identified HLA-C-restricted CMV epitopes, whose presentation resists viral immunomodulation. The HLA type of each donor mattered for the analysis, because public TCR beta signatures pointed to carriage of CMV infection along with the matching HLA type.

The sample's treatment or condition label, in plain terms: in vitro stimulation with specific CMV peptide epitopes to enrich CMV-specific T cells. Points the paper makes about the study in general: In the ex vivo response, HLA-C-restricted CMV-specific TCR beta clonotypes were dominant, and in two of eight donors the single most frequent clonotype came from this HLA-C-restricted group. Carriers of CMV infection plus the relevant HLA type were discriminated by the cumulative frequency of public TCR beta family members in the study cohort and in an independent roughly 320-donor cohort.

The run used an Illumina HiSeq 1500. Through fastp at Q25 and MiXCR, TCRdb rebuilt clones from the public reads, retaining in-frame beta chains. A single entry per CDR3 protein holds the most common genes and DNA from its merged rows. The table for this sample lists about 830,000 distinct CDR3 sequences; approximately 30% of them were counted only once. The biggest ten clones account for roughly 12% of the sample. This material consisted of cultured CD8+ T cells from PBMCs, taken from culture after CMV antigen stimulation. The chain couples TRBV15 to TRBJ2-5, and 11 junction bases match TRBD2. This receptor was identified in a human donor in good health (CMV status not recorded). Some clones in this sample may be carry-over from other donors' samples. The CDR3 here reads CATSRDHSGGGETQYF. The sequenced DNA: TGTGCCACCAGCAGAGATCATAGCGGGGGGGGAGAGACCCAGTACTTC. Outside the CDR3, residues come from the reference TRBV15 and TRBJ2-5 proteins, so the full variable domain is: DAMVIQNPRYQVTQFGKPVTLSCSQTLNHNVMYWYQQKSSQAPKLLFHYYDKDFNNEADTPDNFQSRRPNTSFCFLDIRSPGLGDTAMYLCATSRDHSGGGETQYFGPGTRLLVL.